Shown below are 7 T cell receptor beta chains from a single sample sequenced in a study of shared clonotypes between healthy human individuals. This table comes from immunoSEQ multiplex PCR, and its TCRdb copy is limited to in-frame clones, with some not included. The sample consists of under 2.5 million clones, around 90% of them appearing once. The sample consisted of naive CD4+ T cells from PBMCs. The subset is: CD45RA+ positively selected. These receptors came from a man aged 18-30 years in good health. Some clones in this sample may be carry-over from other donors' samples.

This sequence joins TRBV11-1 and TRBJ2-5; 10 bases are a match to TRBD1. Per the germline V gene, CDR1 is SGHAT and CDR2 is FQDESV (reference sequence). CDR3 size: 16 residues. The trim removed 1 base at V and 7 bases at J, leaving 9 bases unmatched. CDR3 sequence reads: CASSLVSRQGARTQYF. The CDR3 region has the DNA TGTGCCAGCAGCTTAGTGTCGAGACAGGGGGCTCGGACCCAGTACTTC.

Turning to this clone: The junction departs from germline at one end; a sequencing error may be responsible. This chain uses TRBV19 with TRBJ2-3; 10 bases align to TRBD1. This CDR3 has 14 residues. Germline CDR1 reads LNHDA; CDR2 reads SQIVND (reference sequence). The CDR3 protein is CAISDRGSTDTQYF. The DNA for the CDR3 is TGTGCCATTTCGGACAGGGGGAGCACGGATACGCAGTATTTT.

In this sample, this clone turned up once. The genes are TRBV4-1 and TRBJ1-5; D might be TRBD1 (5 bases). V lost 0 bases and J 2 bases, leaving 14 bases between the germline ends. Germline V gene data show CDR1 as MGHRA and CDR2 as YSYEKL. This CDR3 comprises 17 residues. The CDR3 sequence: CASSQDNRGAGNQPQHF. CDR3 bases: TGCGCCAGCAGCCAAGATAACCGGGGCGCGGGCAATCAGCCCCAGCATTTT.

The gene calls are TRBV4-1 and TRBJ2-3, with unresolved D. This CDR3 is built from 16 residues. The germline V and J ends were trimmed by 2 bases and 1 base, with 13 bases remaining between them. The germline gives CDR1 MGHRA, CDR2 YSYEKL. The CDR3, as DNA: TGCGCCAGCAGCCAAAGGCAGGTTGTGGGCACAGATACGCAGTATTTT. Protein sequence: CASSQRQVVGTDTQYF.

This chain uses TRBV7-3 with TRBJ2-1; 7 nucleotides agree with TRBD2. Germline loops: CDR1 SGHTA, CDR2 FQGTGA. This CDR3 has 15 residues. Losses at the gene ends were 7 bases for V and 0 bases for J; bases not matched to a gene: 6. CDR3 protein: CASKASGDSYNEQFF. CDR3 DNA: TGTGCCAGCAAAGCTAGCGGAGACTCCTACAATGAGCAGTTCTTC. Complete variable domain (other parts from reference TRBV7-3 and TRBJ2-1): GAGVSQTPSNKVTEKGKYVELRCDPISGHTALYWYRQSLGQGPEFLIYFQGTGAADDSGLPNDRFFAVRPEGSVSTLKIQRTERGDSAVYLCASKASGDSYNEQFFGPGTRLTVL.

The CDR3 sequence is CAWAGGPGELFF. As DNA, the CDR3 is TGTGCCTGGGCGGGGGGCCCCGGGGAGCTGTTTTTT. V gene TRBV30 combines with J gene TRBJ2-2, with 8 bases fitting TRBD2. Germline trimming cut 5 bases from V and 6 bases from J; bases unmatched to any gene: 2. Germline V gene sequence: CDR1 GTSNPN, CDR2 SVGIG (reference sequence). This CDR3 region has 12 residues.

This chain links TRBV4-2 with TRBJ2-1; D tentatively fits TRBD1 or TRBD2 (5 bases each). This CDR3 comprises 16 residues. Trimming removed 6 bases at V and 0 bases at J, with 15 bases between. Germline V gene data show CDR1 as LGHNA and CDR2 as YNFKEQ. The CDR3 coding sequence is TGTGCCAGCAGGTCCCGGTGGGGGACCTCCTACAATGAGCAGTTCTTC. As protein: CASRSRWGTSYNEQFF.